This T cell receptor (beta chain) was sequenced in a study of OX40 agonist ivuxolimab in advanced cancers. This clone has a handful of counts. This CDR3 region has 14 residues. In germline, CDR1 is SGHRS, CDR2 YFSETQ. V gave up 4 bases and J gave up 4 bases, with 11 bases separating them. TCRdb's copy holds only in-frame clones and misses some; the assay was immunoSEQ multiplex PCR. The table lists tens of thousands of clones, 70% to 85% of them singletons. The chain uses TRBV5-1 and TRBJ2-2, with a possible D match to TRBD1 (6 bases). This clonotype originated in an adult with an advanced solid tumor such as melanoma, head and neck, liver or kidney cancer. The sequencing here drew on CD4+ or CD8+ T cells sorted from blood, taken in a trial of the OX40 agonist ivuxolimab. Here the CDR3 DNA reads TGCGCCAGCAGCCGGGACACGCTCACCGGGGAGCTGTTTTTT. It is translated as CASSRDTLTGELFF.